The 7 T cell receptor beta chains given below trace back to one sample, sequenced in a study of cytomegalovirus exposure and HLA in healthy donors. Repertoires were generated with immunoSEQ multiplex PCR, while TCRdb's copy carries only in-frame clones and drops some. In the table there are under 250,000 clones, 70% to 90% of which are singletons. The sample was PBMCs. These TCRs come from a woman aged 18-30 years in good health and CMV-seronegative.

This sequence joins TRBV5-6 and TRBJ2-1; 7 bases are a match to TRBD1. Per germline, CDR1 SGHDT and CDR2 YYEEEE. The CDR3 totals 16 residues. The V segment lost 4 bases and the J segment 8 bases; nucleotides outside the gene matches: 15. This CDR3 reads CASSLDRTGFNHEQFF. The DNA for the CDR3 is TGTGCCAGCAGCCTGGACCGGACAGGTTTTAACCATGAGCAGTTCTTC.

This chain links TRBV6-1 with TRBJ1-2; D may be TRBD1 (5 bases). Trimming removed 4 bases from V and 3 bases from J, with 6 bases in between. The germline CDR1 and CDR2 sequences are MNHNS and SASEGT. CDR3 size: 12 residues. CDR3 sequence: CASSVGDYGYTF. CDR3 DNA sequence: TGTGCCAGCAGTGTGGGGGACTATGGCTACACCTTC.

This clone showed up just a few times. Different DNA sequences within this sample yield the same CDR3. The rearrangement links TRBV11-2 to TRBJ1-2, with D unclear. Trimming left V 1 base short and J 8 bases short, with 5 bases between. The germline gives CDR1 SGHAT, CDR2 FQNNGV. The CDR3 runs 11 residues. The CDR3 reads CASSLGGGYTF. In DNA, the CDR3 is TGTGCCAGCAGCTTAGGAGGAGGCTACACCTTC.

The V and J genes are TRBV4-1 and TRBJ2-4, with 8 bases identical to TRBD1. J lost 0 bases, V lost 0 bases, and 7 bases had no gene match. The CDR3 extends over 18 amino acids. Germline CDR1 and CDR2: MGHRA and YSYEKL. CDR3 in DNA: TGCGCCAGCAGCCAAGACAGGGACAGGAGCCTAGCCAAAAACATTCAGTACTTC. Amino acids: CASSQDRDRSLAKNIQYF.

The genes are TRBV5-3 and TRBJ2-7, with 10 bases matching TRBD1. TRBV5-3 is filed as an ORF, its function uncertain. The CDR3 sequence is 18 residues long. Trimming cost V 3 bases and J 1 base; bases outside gene matches: 13. This chain's CDR3 is CARSSPVRRDRGSYEQYF. The CDR3 coding sequence is TGTGCCAGAAGCTCTCCCGTCCGCCGGGACAGGGGTTCCTACGAGCAGTACTTC.

The DNA for the CDR3 is TGTGCCAGCAGCTCAATGACAGGCCGAGGGGAAAAACTGTTTTTT. This codes for CASSSMTGRGEKLFF. The rearrangement links TRBV7-9 to TRBJ1-4, with a weak D call TRBD1 (6 bases). This CDR3 spans 15 amino acids. V gave up 4 bases and J gave up 8 bases, with 17 bases separating them. Per the germline V gene, CDR1 is SEHNR and CDR2 is FQNEAQ (reference sequence).

This sequence joins TRBV27 and TRBJ1-5; 10 positions match TRBD1. The V and J ends lost 6 bases and 7 bases, in that order; junction bases with no gene match: 9. CDR1 is MNHEY and CDR2 is SMNVEV in the germline V gene (reference sequence). This CDR3 has 15 residues. The CDR3 nucleotides read TGTGCCAGCAGCGAGACAGGGGGCGAGAACCAGCCCCAGCATTTT. This codes for CASSETGGENQPQHF.